This is a list of T cell receptor beta chains from one sample in a study of cytomegalovirus exposure and HLA in healthy donors. TCRdb's table, derived via immunoSEQ multiplex PCR, lists solely in-frame clones and lacks some. Here the sample spans more than 95,000 clones, roughly a tenth being singletons. The sample consisted of PBMCs. These receptors were taken from a woman between 18 and 29 years old in good health and CMV-seropositive. Each CDR3 is given with its conserved first and last residue. Fields, in order: V gene, J gene, clone size, D gene, CDR3 DNA, CDR3 protein. A D gene is named only where the DNA matches it firmly. Clone size appears in some rows only: once, few, many, or a class for an expanded clone.

TRBV5-1,TRBJ2-6,NA,TRBD2,TGCGCCAGCAGCTTGTTGGTAGCGGGAGGTGTTGGGGCCAACGTCCTGACTTTC,CASSLLVAGGVGANVLTF
TRBV5-4,TRBJ2-1,NA,NA,TGTGCCAGCAGCTTGTCCGGTAGCGGAAGGAGCTCCTACAATGAGCAGTTCTTC,CASSLSGSGRSSYNEQFF
TRBV6-6,TRBJ1-2,NA,NA,TGTGCCAGCAGTGCCCCAGGGGACTATGGCTACACCTTC,CASSAPGDYGYTF
TRBV7-9,TRBJ2-1,NA,TRBD2,TGTGCCAGCAGAGCCACTAGCGGGAGCTCCTACAATGAGCAGTTCTTC,CASRATSGSSYNEQFF
TRBV27,TRBJ2-1,NA,NA,TGTGCCAGCAGTTTAAAGGGGAGGAGCTCCTACAATGAGCAGTTCTTC,CASSLKGRSSYNEQFF
TRBV5-1,TRBJ2-3,NA,TRBD1,TGCGCCAGCAGCATAGGGACAGTGGGGAGCACAGATACGCAGTATTTT,CASSIGTVGSTDTQYF
TRBV4-1,TRBJ2-7,NA,NA,TGCGCCAGCACCCCGGGACATTTCTACGAGCAGTACTTC,CASTPGHFYEQYF
TRBV25-1,TRBJ1-4,NA,NA,TGTGCCAGCAGTCCCCCCCAACTGCCTAATGAAAAACTGTTTTTT,CASSPPQLPNEKLFF
TRBV5-1,TRBJ2-1,few,NA,TGCGCCAGCAGCACGGGAGTTGGCTCCTACAATGAGCAGTTCTTC,CASSTGVGSYNEQFF
TRBV29-1,TRBJ2-1,few,TRBD2,TGCAGCGGGGGGGGTACCGGGCCGGGGTACAATGAGCAGTTCTTC,CSGGGTGPGYNEQFF
TRBV9,TRBJ1-4,NA,NA,TGTGCCAGCAGCACCGGTGAGGGAAAACTGTTTTTT,CASSTGEGKLFF
TRBV13,TRBJ2-7,NA,NA,TGTGCCAGCGGGTCGGGGGCCTACGAGCAGTACTTC,CASGSGAYEQYF
TRBV29-1,TRBJ2-2,few,TRBD1,TGCAGCGCCCTCGGGACAGGGACCGGGGAGCTGTTTTTT,CSALGTGTGELFF
TRBV5-1,TRBJ1-5,few,NA,TGCGCCAGCAGCTTGACCCCCCTTACGGGGGGGTTCGATCAGCCCCAGCATTTT,CASSLTPLTGGFDQPQHF
TRBV14,TRBJ2-7,few,NA,TGTGCCAGCAGCCAAGATAGCGGTATTCCCTACGAGCAGTACTTC,CASSQDSGIPYEQYF
TRBV5-6,TRBJ2-1,few,NA,TGTGCCAGCAGCGCCCCGGGGAGTGAGCAGTTCTTC,CASSAPGSEQFF
TRBV28,TRBJ1-3,few,TRBD1,TGTGCCAGCAGTTCCCCGGGACAGGGCTCTGGAAACACCATATATTTT,CASSSPGQGSGNTIYF
TRBV4-1,TRBJ1-6,NA,NA,TGCGCCAGCAGCCAAGGAGGCAGCACACCCCTCCACTTT,CASSQGGSTPLHF
TRBV28,TRBJ1-4,few,NA,TGTGCCAGCAGTTCCTGGGGAGCAACTAATGAAAAACTGTTTTTT,CASSSWGATNEKLFF
TRBV11-2,TRBJ2-2,NA,NA,TGTGCCAGCAGCTCTTCGTTTTTCACCGGGGAGCTGTTTTTT,CASSSSFFTGELFF
TRBV7-8,TRBJ1-6,NA,TRBD1,TGTGCCAGCAGCTTAGGACAGGGCCCTAACTCCGCACCCCTCCACTTT,CASSLGQGPNSAPLHF
TRBV27,TRBJ2-7,few,NA,TGTGCCAGCAGCCTTGGGGCTGGGCCGGAGCAGTACTTC,CASSLGAGPEQYF
TRBV6-1,TRBJ1-1,NA,NA,TGTGCCAGCAGTGAGAGGGGGTCTGCTGAAGCTTTCTTT,CASSERGSAEAFF
TRBV23-1,TRBJ1-2,NA,NA,TGCGCCAGCAGGACTTGTCTATGCTACACCTTC,CASRTCLCYTF
TRBV5-1,TRBJ2-2,few,NA,TGCGCCAGCAGCTTGACTGGGAACACCGGGGAGCTGTTTTTT,CASSLTGNTGELFF
TRBV6-5,TRBJ2-7,NA,NA,TGTGCCAGCAGTTCCCGGGAGTGGGGGTACGAGCAGTACTTC,CASSSREWGYEQYF
TRBV5-4,TRBJ2-7,few,TRBD1,TGTGCCAGCAGCTGGACAGGGAGTTTTGAGCAGTACTTC,CASSWTGSFEQYF
TRBV5-1,TRBJ2-1,few,NA,TGCGCCAGCAGCGGACTGGGAAGCTCCTACAATGAGCAGTTCTTC,CASSGLGSSYNEQFF
TRBV19,TRBJ1-2,few,TRBD1,TGTGCCAGTAGTACGACCGGGACAGGGGGTTACGTAAACTATGGCTACACCTTC,CASSTTGTGGYVNYGYTF